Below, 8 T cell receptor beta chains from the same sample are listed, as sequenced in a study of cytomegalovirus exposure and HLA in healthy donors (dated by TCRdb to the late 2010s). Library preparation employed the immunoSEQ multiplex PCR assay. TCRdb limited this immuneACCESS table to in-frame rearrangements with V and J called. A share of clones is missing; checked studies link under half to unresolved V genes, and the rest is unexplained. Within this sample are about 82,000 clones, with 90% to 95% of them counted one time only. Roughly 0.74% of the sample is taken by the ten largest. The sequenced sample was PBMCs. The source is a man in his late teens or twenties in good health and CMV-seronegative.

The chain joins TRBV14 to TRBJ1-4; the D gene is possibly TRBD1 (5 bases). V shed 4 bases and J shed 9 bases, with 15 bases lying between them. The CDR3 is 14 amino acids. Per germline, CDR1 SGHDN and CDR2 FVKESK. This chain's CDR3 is CASSPDRSMKKLFF. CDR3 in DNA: TGTGCCAGCAGCCCCGACAGAAGTATGAAAAAACTGTTTTTT.

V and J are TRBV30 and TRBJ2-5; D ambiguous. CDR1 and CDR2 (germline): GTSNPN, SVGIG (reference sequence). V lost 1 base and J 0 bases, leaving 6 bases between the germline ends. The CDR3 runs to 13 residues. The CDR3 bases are TGTGCCTGGAGTGGGAGCTACCAAGAGACCCAGTACTTC. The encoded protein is CAWSGSYQETQYF.

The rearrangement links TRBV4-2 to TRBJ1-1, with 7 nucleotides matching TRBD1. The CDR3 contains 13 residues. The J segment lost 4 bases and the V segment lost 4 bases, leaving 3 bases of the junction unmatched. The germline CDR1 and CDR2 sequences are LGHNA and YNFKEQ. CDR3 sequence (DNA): TGTGCCAGCAGCCCGACAGGGTCCACTGAAGCTTTCTTT. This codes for CASSPTGSTEAFF.

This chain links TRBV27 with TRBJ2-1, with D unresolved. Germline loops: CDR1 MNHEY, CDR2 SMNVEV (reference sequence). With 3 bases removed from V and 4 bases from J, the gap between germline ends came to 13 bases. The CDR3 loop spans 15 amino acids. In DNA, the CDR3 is TGTGCCAGCAGTTTCCTCCTGGGCCCTTACAATGAGCAGTTCTTC. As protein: CASSFLLGPYNEQFF.

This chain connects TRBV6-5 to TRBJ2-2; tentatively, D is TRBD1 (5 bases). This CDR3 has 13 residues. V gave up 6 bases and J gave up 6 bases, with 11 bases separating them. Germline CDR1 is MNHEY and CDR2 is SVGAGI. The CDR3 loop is CASSPLGPGELFF. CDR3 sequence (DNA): TGTGCCAGCAGCCCCCTGGGGCCCGGGGAGCTGTTTTTT.

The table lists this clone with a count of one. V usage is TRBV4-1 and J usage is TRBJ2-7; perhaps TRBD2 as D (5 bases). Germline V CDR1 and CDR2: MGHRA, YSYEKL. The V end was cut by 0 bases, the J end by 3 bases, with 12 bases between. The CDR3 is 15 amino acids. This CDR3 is CASSQERGLNYEQYF. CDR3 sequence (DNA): TGCGCCAGCAGCCAAGAACGGGGTCTAAACTACGAGCAGTACTTC.

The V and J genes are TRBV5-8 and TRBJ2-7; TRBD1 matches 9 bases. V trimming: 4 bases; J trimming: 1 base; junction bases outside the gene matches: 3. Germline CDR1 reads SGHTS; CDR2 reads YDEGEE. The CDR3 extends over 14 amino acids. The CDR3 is CASSPTGGSYEQYF. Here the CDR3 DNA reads TGTGCCAGCAGCCCGACAGGGGGTTCCTACGAGCAGTACTTC.

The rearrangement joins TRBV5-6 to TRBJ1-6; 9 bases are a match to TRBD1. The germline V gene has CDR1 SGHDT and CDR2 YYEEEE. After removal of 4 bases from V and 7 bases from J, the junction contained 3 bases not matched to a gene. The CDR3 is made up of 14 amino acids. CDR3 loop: CASSRDRANSPLHF. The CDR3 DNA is TGTGCCAGCAGCCGGGACAGGGCCAATTCACCCCTCCACTTT.